This TCR beta chain was identified during a study of cytomegalovirus exposure and HLA in healthy donors. Primers included in the PCR were 60 Vbeta and 13 Jbeta primers. The assay was immunoSEQ multiplex PCR, and TCRdb's table has in-frame clones only and misses some. Among 150,000 to 180,000 clones, around 80% were seen once, and the ten largest hold roughly 5.5%. The source of this sequence is a woman in her forties in good health and CMV-seropositive. The material sequenced was PBMCs.

The CDR3 is CASSLGPTSRDYEQYF. CDR3 nucleotide sequence: TGTGCCAGCAGCTTAGGTCCTACTAGCCGAGACTACGAGCAGTACTTC. The chain uses TRBV7-2 and TRBJ2-7, with D possibly matching TRBD2 (6 bases). V was clipped by 1 base and J by 3 bases, with 16 bases between them. The CDR3 runs to 16 residues. Germline V lookup: CDR1 SGHTA, CDR2 FQGNSA.